One sample yielded the 11 T cell receptor beta chains listed below, sequenced in a study of early T cells in non-severe SARS-CoV-2 infection. TCRdb re-called the 5' RACE reads with MiXCR, one entry per CDR3 protein. The data hold some 30,000 distinct CDR3 sequences, with about 4.5% observed a single time. Sequencing was performed on whole blood. These receptors were collected from an adult who was a healthcare worker with PCR-confirmed SARS-CoV-2 infection or an uninfected control (not recorded which).

Ten or more counts support this clonotype. V is TRBV6-1 and J is TRBJ2-5; D ambiguous. V lost 5 bases and J lost 7, with 20 bases in between. CDR1 is MNHNS, CDR2 SASEGT, per germline. This CDR3 is 15 amino acids long. This CDR3 reads CASSSPRTAFGTQYF. CDR3 sequence (DNA): TGTGCCAGCAGTTCCCCGAGGACCGCCTTTGGGACCCAGTACTTC.

The rearrangement joins TRBV9 to TRBJ1-4; TRBD1 might be the D (6 bases). Germline CDR1 is SGDLS and CDR2 is YYNGEE. V lost 0 bases to trimming and J lost 3 bases, with 6 bases between them. There are 14 residues in the CDR3. CDR3: CASSVAGANEKLFF. The CDR3 DNA sequence: TGTGCCAGCAGCGTAGCAGGGGCTAATGAAAAACTGTTTTTT.

This clonotype was recorded at least ten times. The V and J genes are TRBV20-1 and TRBJ2-7, with TRBD2 matching over 9 bases. The ends lost 3 bases at V and 2 bases at J; junction bases unmatched: 8. Germline V lookup: CDR1 DFQATT, CDR2 SNEGSKA (reference sequence). The CDR3 runs 15 residues. CDR3 sequence reads: CSARGLASSPYEQYF. CDR3 DNA: TGCAGTGCTAGGGGACTAGCTAGTTCCCCCTACGAGCAGTACTTC.

There are many counts of this clonotype. The CDR3 bases are TGTGCTAGTGGTTTGCCCGGAAGCAATCAGCCCCAGCATTTT. Translating gives CASGLPGSNQPQHF. The chain joins TRBV12-5 to TRBJ1-5; no clear D. The V end lost 2 bases, the J end lost 1 base, and 6 bases lay between the germline ends. Germline V gene sequence: CDR1 LGHNT, CDR2 FRNRAP. The CDR3 sequence is 14 residues long.

The chain uses TRBV14 and TRBJ1-1; D gene unclear. The germline V gene encodes CDR1 SGHDN and CDR2 FVKESK. The V and J ends lost 3 bases and 1 base respectively, with 12 bases between them. CDR3 size: 15 residues. The CDR3 here is CASSHGWQPNTEAFF. As DNA, the CDR3 is TGTGCCAGCAGCCACGGTTGGCAGCCGAACACTGAAGCTTTCTTT.

This clonotype was detected many times. The rearrangement uses TRBV6-6 and TRBJ1-1; D not resolved. CDR3 length: 12 residues. Trimming pared 6 bases from V and 5 bases from J, leaving 10 bases between. Germline CDR1 reads MNHNY; CDR2 reads SVGAGI (reference sequence). CDR3 sequence: CASSPHGTEAFF. The DNA for the CDR3 is TGTGCCAGCAGCCCCCACGGGACTGAAGCTTTCTTT.

This clonotype was picked up a small number of times. The CDR3 spells CASSPPGQAREAFF. The CDR3 coding sequence is TGTGCCAGCTCACCACCGGGACAGGCCCGTGAAGCTTTCTTT. This chain links TRBV18 with TRBJ1-1; 8 bases align to TRBD1. Germline CDR1 is KGHSH and CDR2 is LQKENI. There are 14 residues in the CDR3. After removal of 0 bases from V and 7 bases from J, the junction contained 4 bases not matched to a gene.

The table lists this clonotype with many counts. The rearrangement joins TRBV4-3 to TRBJ1-2; no firm D call. The CDR3 extends over 14 amino acids. From germline, CDR1 is LGHNA and CDR2 YSLEER. V dropped 1 base and J dropped 2 bases, with 8 bases sitting between them. The CDR3: CASSQGKANYGYTF. In DNA, the CDR3 is TGCGCCAGCAGCCAAGGCAAGGCGAACTATGGCTACACCTTC.

This clonotype was seen at least ten times. The V and J genes are TRBV6-6 and TRBJ2-1; 9 nucleotides align to TRBD2. CDR1 MNHNY and CDR2 SVGAGI come from the germline V gene (reference sequence). The CDR3 contains 15 residues. V gave up 5 bases and J gave up 0 bases; unmatched junction bases: 2. This CDR3 is CASSLSGSSYNEQFF. In DNA, the CDR3 is TGTGCCAGCAGTCTTAGCGGGAGCTCCTACAATGAGCAGTTCTTC.

This clonotype was found many times. The chain uses TRBV6-6 and TRBJ2-1, with no clear D. Germline values: CDR1 MNHNY, CDR2 SVGAGI (reference sequence). The CDR3 has 11 amino acids. V was cut by 10 bases and J by 10 bases, with 14 bases left in between. The CDR3 DNA reads TGTGCCACCCGATTGGGGTGGGAGCAGTTCTTC. This encodes CATRLGWEQFF.

The gene calls are TRBV24-1 and TRBJ1-5; weak D call: TRBD1 (5 bases). The CDR3 runs to 15 residues. Germline V gene lookup returns CDR1 KGHDR and CDR2 SFDVKD. Between the trimmed V and J ends, which lost 0 bases and 4 bases, there was a span of 9 bases. The CDR3 protein is CATSDLDSLNQPQHF. As DNA, the CDR3 is TGTGCCACCAGTGATTTGGACAGCTTGAATCAGCCCCAGCATTTT.